Shown below are 2 T cell receptor beta chains from a single sample sequenced in a study of cytotoxic CD8 clonotypes in ibrutinib-treated CLL. The data were produced by immunoSEQ multiplex PCR, yet TCRdb's version contains in-frame clones alone and is incomplete. The sample includes about 160,000 clones, about 84% of them seen just once. The source was PBMCs, collected after 24 months of ibrutinib treatment. Receptor source: a human donor with chronic lymphocytic leukemia.

The CDR3 here is CASSQGGGRFNEQYF. The CDR3 coding sequence is TGCGCCAGCAGCCAAGGGGGCGGGAGGTTCAACGAGCAGTACTTC. This sequence joins TRBV4-3 and TRBJ2-7; TRBD2 matches 8 bases. The V gene end was trimmed by 1 base and the J gene end by 5 bases; junction bases not matched to a gene: 7. CDR3 length equals 15 residues. Germline values: CDR1 LGHNA, CDR2 YSLEER.

The rearrangement joins TRBV5-1 to TRBJ2-5; D perhaps matches TRBD2 (5 bases). The CDR3 is 15 residues long. V lost 2 bases and J lost 2, with 13 bases in between. CDR1 and CDR2 from the germline V gene are SGHRS and YFSETQ. For the CDR3, the DNA is TGCGCCAGCAGCTTTTTTAGTCCGGGACAAGAGACCCAGTACTTC. Translated, it gives CASSFFSPGQETQYF. The entire variable domain, with the rest obtained from reference TRBV5-1 and TRBJ2-5, is as follows: KAGVTQTPRYLIKTRGQQVTLSCSPISGHRSVSWYQQTPGQGLQFLFEYFSETQRNKGNFPGRFSGRQFSNSRSEMNVSTLELGDSALYLCASSFFSPGQETQYFGPGTRLLVL.